The 31 T cell receptor beta chains in this list originate from one sample, sequenced in a study of response to subunit inactivated influenza vaccine. A single record per CDR3 protein comes from TCRdb applying MiXCR to the RT-PCR reads. The sample shows about 780,000 distinct CDR3 sequences, about 18% of them seen only once. This specimen was PBMCs from blood, taken more than 4 days after vaccination. These receptor sequences come from a man in his fifties or sixties who received an inactivated influenza vaccine.

The chain joins TRBV14 to TRBJ2-1, with D hard to call. The germline V gene encodes CDR1 SGHDN and CDR2 FVKESK. This CDR3 is built from 16 residues. Trimming left V 3 bases short and J 0 bases short, with 12 bases between. CDR3 amino acids: CASSQGLGLSYNEQFF. CDR3 nucleotide sequence: TGTGCCAGCAGCCAGGGGTTAGGGCTCTCCTACAATGAGCAGTTCTTC. The full variable domain, completed using reference TRBV14 and TRBJ2-1, is EAGVTQFPSHSVIEKGQTVTLRCDPISGHDNLYWYRRVMGKEIKFLLHFVKESKQDESGMPNNRFLAERTGGTYSTLKVQPAELEDSGVYFCASSQGLGLSYNEQFFGPGTRLTVL.

This clonotype was observed at least ten times. This chain uses TRBV5-1 with TRBJ2-7; 8 bases map to TRBD1. The CDR3 extends over 12 amino acids. J was trimmed by 5 bases and V by 2 bases; bases with no gene match: 0. Germline V gene sequence: CDR1 SGHRS, CDR2 YFSETQ. CDR3 sequence reads: CASSLQGDEQYF. CDR3 DNA sequence: TGCGCCAGCAGCTTACAGGGGGACGAGCAGTACTTC.

V usage is TRBV6-1 and J usage is TRBJ2-1, with D tentatively TRBD1 or TRBD2 (5 bases each). The CDR3 length is 14 residues. Germline lookup yields CDR1 MNHNS and CDR2 SASEGT. Trimming took 4 bases from V and 4 from J, leaving 11 bases between them. The CDR3 loop reads CASSGPGRYNEQFF. DNA of the CDR3: TGTGCCAGCAGTGGGCCGGGACGGTACAATGAGCAGTTCTTC.

This clonotype was counted only a few times. The chain links TRBV20-1 to TRBJ2-1, with TRBD2 identical over 12 bases. The trim removed 0 bases at V and 10 bases at J, leaving 10 bases unmatched. The CDR3 is 16 amino acids. Germline values: CDR1 DFQATT, CDR2 SNEGSKA (reference sequence). CDR3 in DNA: TGCAGTGCTAGAGATATGAGACTAGCGGGAGTTGAGGAGCAGTTCTTC. Translation: CSARDMRLAGVEEQFF.

This clonotype was picked up a small number of times. V usage is TRBV29-1 and J usage is TRBJ2-1, with TRBD1 matching over 7 bases. Germline loops: CDR1 SQVTM, CDR2 ANQGSEA. CDR3 size: 15 residues. The ends lost 3 bases at V and 4 bases at J; junction bases unmatched: 9. DNA of the CDR3: TGCAGCGTTGACCCGGGACAGACCCTATACAATGAGCAGTTCTTC. Translating it yields CSVDPGQTLYNEQFF.

The table lists this clonotype with a few counts. The J gene is TRBJ2-1, the V gene TRBV7-2, with TRBD2 as a possible D gene (5 bases). The CDR3 contains 14 residues. V lost 5 bases, J lost 8 bases, and 16 bases lay in between. Germline CDR1 and CDR2: SGHTA and FQGNSA. The CDR3 loop is CASSPGWASDEQFF. The CDR3 DNA is TGTGCCAGCAGCCCGGGGTGGGCTAGTGATGAGCAGTTCTTC.

The chain uses TRBV5-1 and TRBJ2-7, with TRBD1 identical over 12 bases. Germline lookup yields CDR1 SGHRS and CDR2 YFSETQ. The J segment lost 9 bases and the V segment lost 3 bases, leaving 7 bases of the junction unmatched. There are 14 residues in the CDR3. CDR3 sequence: CASSWGTGGAGQYF. The CDR3 nucleotides are TGCGCCAGCAGCTGGGGGACAGGGGGCGCAGGGCAGTACTTC.

This clonotype was recorded a few times. The chain is built from TRBV28 and TRBJ2-7; 10 bases agree with TRBD2. Unmatched junction bases numbered 13, after V lost 3 bases and J lost 5 bases. Per the germline V gene, CDR1 is MDHEN and CDR2 is SYDVKM. The CDR3 loop spans 17 amino acids. Here the CDR3 DNA reads TGTGCCAGCAGTTTTCGGTCTAGCGGGAGCCTTAGGAACGAGCAGTACTTC. Translating it yields CASSFRSSGSLRNEQYF.

This clonotype was seen more than once but under ten times. The V gene is TRBV11-2, the J gene TRBJ2-7, with TRBD2 matching 9 bases. This CDR3 is 17 amino acids long. CDR1 and CDR2 from the germline V gene are SGHAT and FQNNGV. V lost 0 bases to trimming and J lost 5 bases; unmatched junction nucleotides: 11. Written as DNA, the CDR3 is TGTGCCAGCAGCTTAGATCTTGGCCGCGGGAGGGCCAACGAGCAGTACTTC. This encodes CASSLDLGRGRANEQYF.

The J gene is TRBJ2-5, the V gene TRBV5-8; D is ambiguous. The CDR3 totals 15 residues. Germline V gene sequence: CDR1 SGHTS, CDR2 YDEGEE. V lost 0 bases and J lost 2, with 11 bases in between. DNA for the CDR3: TGTGCCAGCAGCTTGGAACAGTCCTTACAAGAGACCCAGTACTTC. Amino acids: CASSLEQSLQETQYF.

This clonotype was detected many times. The genes are TRBV5-6 and TRBJ2-3; 13 nucleotides match TRBD2. Germline V gene sequence: CDR1 SGHDT, CDR2 YYEEEE. CDR3 length equals 16 residues. V dropped 1 base and J dropped 3; count of bases not matched to a gene: 2. The CDR3 here is CASSLSTSGRTDTQYF. CDR3 nucleotide sequence: TGTGCCAGCAGCTTGTCGACTAGCGGGAGGACAGATACGCAGTATTTT.

This clonotype was counted between two and nine times. The CDR3 sequence: CASSHLRGGAYQETQYF. Written as DNA, the CDR3 is TGTGCCAGCAGTCACCTCCGCGGGGGGGCATACCAAGAGACCCAGTACTTC. This chain links TRBV6-5 with TRBJ2-5; 9 bases fit TRBD2. Germline CDR1 reads MNHEY; CDR2 reads SVGAGI. V gave up 5 bases and J gave up 0 bases; unmatched junction bases: 10. The CDR3 consists of 17 residues.

The J gene is TRBJ2-1, the V gene TRBV11-3; a weak D match, TRBD2 (6 bases). Germline CDR1 SGHNT, CDR2 YENEEA. Trimming stripped 1 base from V and 1 base from J, with 14 bases between. CDR3 length equals 17 residues. CDR3 loop: CASSLGGWGVSYNEQFF. CDR3 in DNA: TGTGCCAGCAGCTTAGGGGGGTGGGGGGTTTCCTACAATGAGCAGTTCTTC.

This clonotype occurred a few times. The chain has TRBV6-1 and TRBJ1-5; 7 bases fit TRBD1. Germline CDR1 MNHNS, CDR2 SASEGT. The CDR3 is made up of 13 amino acids. Trimming cost V 7 bases and J 6 bases; bases outside gene matches: 6. The DNA of the CDR3 is TGTGCCAGCAACGACAGGGAACGTCAGCCCCAGCATTTT. This codes for CASNDRERQPQHF.

The V gene is TRBV24-1, the J gene TRBJ2-1; D is uncertain. The CDR3 runs to 14 residues. V was shortened by 6 bases and J by 0 bases, with 8 bases between the two germline ends. Germline CDR1 is KGHDR and CDR2 is SFDVKD. Here the CDR3 reads CATSTSSSYNEQFF. Here the CDR3 DNA reads TGTGCCACCAGTACTTCGAGCTCCTACAATGAGCAGTTCTTC.

V is TRBV5-1 and J is TRBJ1-1; D not resolved. V was clipped by 0 bases and J by 2 bases, with 20 bases between them. The CDR3 runs 18 residues. Germline lookup yields CDR1 SGHRS and CDR2 YFSETQ. The CDR3 DNA follows: TGCGCCAGCAGCTTGGGACCCGGATCTTACGGCGACAACACTGAAGCTTTCTTT. It is translated as CASSLGPGSYGDNTEAFF.

This clonotype was picked up a small number of times. The V gene is TRBV28, the J gene TRBJ1-5; D is ambiguous. V lost 3 bases and J lost 4, with 16 bases in between. Germline CDR1 reads MDHEN; CDR2 reads SYDVKM. The CDR3 is 16 residues long. CDR3 sequence (DNA): TGTGCCAGCAGTTTCCGATCGACCGGTTGGAATCAGCCCCAGCATTTT. It specifies CASSFRSTGWNQPQHF.

Only a few counts were recorded for this clonotype. This rearrangement joins TRBV20-1 to TRBJ2-2; 14 nucleotides line up with TRBD2. CDR1 is DFQATT and CDR2 is SNEGSKA in the germline V gene (reference sequence). The CDR3 sequence is 13 residues long. The CDR3 DNA reads as TGCAGCCCGGGACTAGCGGGAGTGGGGGAGCTGTTTTTT. Translating it yields CSPGLAGVGELFF.

The sample holds a few counts of this clonotype. One end of the junction does not line up with germline, which may come from a read error. V gene TRBV7-9 combines with J gene TRBJ2-3, with D possibly matching TRBD1 (5 bases). The CDR3 has 11 amino acids. Germline-derived CDR1 and CDR2 are SEHNR and FQNEAQ (reference sequence). Written as DNA, the CDR3 is TGTGCCAGCAGCTTAGGCCTCGACAGTACTTTT. It is translated as CASSLGLDSTF. The full variable domain, its missing parts supplied by reference TRBV7-9 and TRBJ2-3, is DTGVSQNPRHKITKRGQNVTFRCDPISEHNRLYWYRQTLGQGPEFLTYFQNEAQLEKSRLLSDRFSAERPKGSFSTLEIQRTEQGDSAMYLCASSLGLDSTFGPGTRLTVL.

The chain recombines TRBV12-3 or TRBV12-4 with TRBJ1-3; 7 positions match TRBD1. The CDR3 contains 16 residues. With V trimmed by 2 bases and J by 0 bases, 4 bases remained unmatched. The CDR3 nucleotides read TGTGCCAGCAGTTTAAGGGGGCAGAGCTCTGGAAACACCATATATTTT. Its translation: CASSLRGQSSGNTIYF.

V gene TRBV7-9 combines with J gene TRBJ1-4, with D maybe TRBD1 (6 bases). This CDR3 comprises 16 residues. Looked up from germline, CDR1 is SEHNR and CDR2 is FQNEAQ (reference sequence). V was shortened by 5 bases and J by 5 bases, with 18 bases between the two germline ends. This CDR3 reads CASSPEGHLKNEKLFF. DNA for the CDR3: TGTGCCAGCAGCCCCGAGGGACACCTGAAAAATGAAAAACTGTTTTTT.

Only a few counts were recorded for this clonotype. The chain carries TRBV30 and TRBJ1-5; D is unresolved. The V end lost 1 base, the J end lost 3 bases, and 13 bases lay between the germline ends. The CDR3 sequence is 15 residues long. Germline V lookup: CDR1 GTSNPN, CDR2 SVGIG (reference sequence). This CDR3 reads CAWSGTLGANQPQHF. CDR3 sequence (DNA): TGTGCCTGGAGTGGTACCCTAGGAGCCAATCAGCCCCAGCATTTT.

This clonotype was observed a handful of times. CDR3 loop: CASSYDLELFF. The CDR3 DNA sequence: TGTGCCAGCAGTTACGATCTGGAGCTGTTTTTT. This chain uses TRBV6-6 with TRBJ2-2; no reliable D call. The V gene's germline CDR1 is MNHNY and CDR2 SVGAGI (reference sequence). Trimming took 2 bases from V and 10 from J, leaving 5 bases between them. The CDR3 has 11 amino acids.

The chain has TRBV5-5 and TRBJ2-3; D remains unclear. V was shortened by 1 base and J by 0 bases, with 18 bases between the two germline ends. The CDR3 loop spans 18 amino acids. Per germline, CDR1 SGHKS and CDR2 YYEKEE (reference sequence). The CDR3 DNA reads TGTGCCAGCAGCTTGCGTTATCCCAGGCCAGGCAGCACAGATACGCAGTATTTT. This gives the protein CASSLRYPRPGSTDTQYF. The entire variable domain, with the rest obtained from reference TRBV5-5 and TRBJ2-3, is as follows: DAGVTQSPTHLIKTRGQQVTLRCSPISGHKSVSWYQQVLGQGPQFIFQYYEKEERGRGNFPDRFSARQFPNYSSELNVNALLLGDSALYLCASSLRYPRPGSTDTQYFGPGTRLTVL.

The table lists this clonotype with a few counts. V usage is TRBV6-5 and J usage is TRBJ1-5; D gene ambiguous. Germline CDR1 MNHEY, CDR2 SVGAGI. CDR3 length equals 15 residues. The V end was cut by 4 bases, the J end by 4 bases, with 14 bases between. The CDR3, as DNA: TGTGCCAGCAGTTCCTATGGGCTTGGGAATCAGCCCCAGCATTTT. Its translation: CASSSYGLGNQPQHF.

CDR3 region: CSVEGTQPYNEQFF. CDR3 sequence (DNA): TGCAGCGTTGAAGGAACCCAACCCTACAATGAGCAGTTCTTC. The chain carries TRBV29-1 and TRBJ2-1; D is unresolved. Trimming cost V 1 base and J 2 bases, with 9 bases left between them. Germline values: CDR1 SQVTM, CDR2 ANQGSEA. There are 14 residues in the CDR3.

The V call is TRBV5-1, the J call TRBJ2-2; D is uncertain. This CDR3 is 16 amino acids long. The V and J ends lost 0 bases and 0 bases respectively, with 9 bases between them. CDR1 and CDR2 from the germline V gene are SGHRS and YFSETQ. The CDR3 is CASSLGQVANTGELFF. The CDR3 region has the DNA TGCGCCAGCAGCTTGGGGCAGGTCGCGAACACCGGGGAGCTGTTTTTT.

V and J are TRBV4-3 and TRBJ2-2; D is uncertain. Trimming left V 1 base short and J 6 bases short, with 12 bases between. The CDR3 covers 15 residues. CDR1 and CDR2 from the germline V gene are LGHNA and YSLEER. The CDR3 loop reads CASSQGADRAGELFF. DNA of the CDR3: TGCGCCAGCAGCCAAGGGGCGGATCGGGCCGGGGAGCTGTTTTTT.

This rearrangement joins TRBV20-1 to TRBJ1-5; TRBD1 matches 8 bases. The V gene end was trimmed by 0 bases and the J gene end by 11 bases; junction bases not matched to a gene: 9. Germline CDR1 is DFQATT and CDR2 is SNEGSKA (reference sequence). This CDR3 is 14 amino acids long. The CDR3: CSARDSQGGLSQHF. The CDR3 bases are TGCAGTGCTAGAGATTCACAGGGGGGACTGTCCCAGCATTTT.

This clonotype was seen ten or more times. The chain couples TRBV27 to TRBJ2-7; 7 nucleotides agree with TRBD2. The CDR3 is 15 amino acids. Trimming cost V 3 bases and J 3 bases; bases outside gene matches: 8. Germline-derived CDR1 and CDR2 are MNHEY and SMNVEV (reference sequence). The CDR3 is CASSFRASGFYEQYF. CDR3 coding DNA: TGTGCCAGCAGTTTTAGGGCTAGCGGTTTCTACGAGCAGTACTTC.

This clonotype was observed a few times. V and J are TRBV11-1 and TRBJ2-1; 8 nucleotides match TRBD2. CDR3 size: 16 residues. V lost 5 bases to trimming and J lost 7 bases; unmatched junction nucleotides: 13. CDR1 and CDR2 (germline): SGHAT, FQDESV (reference sequence). CDR3 DNA: TGTGCCAGCAGCCCCCAGGTGGCGGGAGGTTGGAATGAGCAGTTCTTC. Protein sequence: CASSPQVAGGWNEQFF. Supplemented by reference TRBV11-1 and TRBJ2-1, the full variable domain reads EAEVAQSPRYKITEKSQAVAFWCDPISGHATLYWYRQILGQGPELLVQFQDESVVDDSQLPKDRFSAERLKGVDSTLKIQPAELGDSAMYLCASSPQVAGGWNEQFFGPGTRLTVL.